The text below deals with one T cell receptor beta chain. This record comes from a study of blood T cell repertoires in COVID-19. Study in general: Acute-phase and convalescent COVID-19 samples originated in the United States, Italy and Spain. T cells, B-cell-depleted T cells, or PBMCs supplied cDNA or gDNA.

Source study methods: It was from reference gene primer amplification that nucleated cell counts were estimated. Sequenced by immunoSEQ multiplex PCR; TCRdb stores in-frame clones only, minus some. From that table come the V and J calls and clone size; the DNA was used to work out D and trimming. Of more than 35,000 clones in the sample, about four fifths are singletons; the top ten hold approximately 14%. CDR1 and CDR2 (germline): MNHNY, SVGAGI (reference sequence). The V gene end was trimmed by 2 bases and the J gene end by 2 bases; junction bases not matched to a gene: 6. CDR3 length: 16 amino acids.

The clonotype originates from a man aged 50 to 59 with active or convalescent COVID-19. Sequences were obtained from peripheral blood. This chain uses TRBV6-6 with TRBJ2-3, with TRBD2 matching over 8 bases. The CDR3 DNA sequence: TGTGCCAGCAGTTACGGTTTAGCGGGAAACACAGATACGCAGTATTTT. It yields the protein CASSYGLAGNTDTQYF.